A selection of T cell receptor beta chains follows, all from one sample in a study of human T cells and chemical hapten exposure. TCRdb reanalysed the 5' RACE reads using MiXCR and keeps one entry per CDR3 protein. The table records under 150,000 distinct CDR3 sequences, approximately 19% of them present only once. These receptors came from a human donor in good health. Both conserved end residues are part of each CDR3. Each record gives: CDR3 protein, CDR3 DNA, clone size, D gene, J gene, V gene. A D gene is named only where the DNA matches it firmly. Clone size appears in some rows only: once, few, many, or a class for an expanded clone.

CASSLGQGELKQPQHF | TGTGCCAGCAGTTTAGGGCAGGGAGAGTTGAAGCAGCCCCAGCATTTT | few | - | TRBJ1-5 | TRBV28
CASSPPEGEQFF | TGTGCCAGCTCACCACCCGAGGGTGAGCAGTTCTTC | few | - | TRBJ2-1 | TRBV18
CASASGRGSYEQYF | TGTGCCAGCGCTAGCGGGAGGGGTTCCTACGAGCAGTACTTC | - | TRBD2 | TRBJ2-7 | TRBV6-5
CASSSTGHSNQPQHF | TGTGCCAGCAGCTCGACAGGCCACTCCAATCAGCCCCAGCATTTT | - | - | TRBJ1-5 | TRBV5-6
CASRPGFRGALNTEAFF | TGTGCCAGCAGACCCGGCTTCAGGGGCGCCCTAAACACTGAAGCTTTCTTT | - | - | TRBJ1-1 | TRBV28
CASSVDLGGKETQYF | TGTGCCAGCAGCGTTGATCTAGGGGGTAAAGAGACCCAGTACTTC | - | - | TRBJ2-5 | TRBV9
CASSLGDSTGEQYF | TGTGCCAGCAGCCTTGGGGACTCTACTGGCGAGCAGTACTTC | - | - | TRBJ2-7 | TRBV5-5
CASRSGTGFFGSTDTQYF | TGTGCCAGCAGGTCCGGGACAGGGTTTTTCGGCAGCACAGATACGCAGTATTTT | many | TRBD1 | TRBJ2-3 | TRBV6-1
CASTREVSYNEQFF | TGTGCCAGCACGAGGGAGGTCTCCTACAATGAGCAGTTCTTC | - | - | TRBJ2-1 | TRBV2
CATSDPGTGLYNEQFF | TGTGCCACCAGTGATCCCGGGACAGGCTTATACAATGAGCAGTTCTTC | many | TRBD1 | TRBJ2-1 | TRBV24-1
CASTQEGQTYEQYF | TGTGCCAGCACCCAGGAGGGACAGACCTACGAGCAGTACTTC | - | - | TRBJ2-7 | TRBV28
CSALSASGWNEQFF | TGCAGTGCCCTTTCGGCTAGCGGGTGGAATGAGCAGTTCTTC | - | TRBD2 | TRBJ2-1 | TRBV20-1
CASRGDANIQYF | TGTGCCAGCAGGGGGGACGCAAACATTCAGTACTTC | - | - | TRBJ2-4 | TRBV28
CASRHYGSPNEQFF | TGTGCCAGCAGACACTACGGGAGCCCCAATGAGCAGTTCTTC | - | - | TRBJ2-1 | TRBV3-1
CSAMREEQYF | TGCAGCGCTATGAGGGAAGAGCAGTACTTC | - | - | TRBJ2-7 | TRBV29-1
CASSVRLGSSGANVLTF | TGTGCCAGCAGCGTCAGGCTGGGGAGCTCTGGGGCCAACGTCCTGACTTTC | - | - | TRBJ2-6 | TRBV7-2
CASSPEAGTAELYF | TGTGCCAGCAGCCCAGAGGCAGGGACTGCGGAATTATACTTC | - | - | TRBJ2-7 | TRBV7-3
CASSLYPDRAETQYF | TGTGCCAGCAGCTTATATCCGGACAGGGCAGAGACCCAGTACTTC | few | TRBD1 | TRBJ2-5 | TRBV7-3
CASSLEQGIRETQYF | TGTGCCAGCAGCTTAGAACAGGGGATCAGAGAGACCCAGTACTTC | - | TRBD1 | TRBJ2-5 | TRBV7-2
CSVEDRTGHSYEQYF | TGCAGCGTTGAAGATCGGACAGGTCATTCCTACGAGCAGTACTTC | - | TRBD1 | TRBJ2-7 | TRBV29-1
CASCYGSFGNQPQHF | TGTGCCAGCTGCTACGGGAGTTTTGGCAATCAGCCCCAGCATTTT | - | - | TRBJ1-5 | TRBV2
CASMMASGIADTQYF | TGTGCCAGCATGATGGCTAGCGGGATCGCAGATACGCAGTATTTT | few | TRBD2 | TRBJ2-3 | TRBV12-3/TRBV12-4
CASSPALIGRGFNEQFF | TGTGCCAGCTCACCCGCGTTAATAGGTCGGGGATTCAATGAGCAGTTCTTC | - | - | TRBJ2-1 | TRBV18
CASSYSGIKVTEAFF | TGTGCCAGCAGTTACTCGGGCATCAAGGTCACTGAAGCTTTCTTT | many | - | TRBJ1-1 | TRBV6-5
CASSPSATAIWGYTF | TGTGCCAGCAGTCCTTCGGCGACAGCCATATGGGGCTACACCTTC | - | - | TRBJ1-2 | TRBV7-8
CASSFGPGAGQYF | TGTGCCAGCAGTTTCGGACCGGGCGCGGGACAGTACTTC | - | - | TRBJ2-7 | TRBV12-3/TRBV12-4
CASSLATEYEQYF | TGTGCCAGCAGCCTAGCGACAGAATACGAGCAGTACTTC | few | - | TRBJ2-7 | TRBV7-8
CASSLETTGESGYTF | TGTGCCAGCAGCTTAGAGACGACGGGGGAATCGGGCTACACCTTC | - | - | TRBJ1-2 | TRBV7-9
CASSLKGGTQPQHF | TGTGCCAGCAGTTTAAAGGGGGGCACTCAGCCCCAGCATTTT | few | - | TRBJ1-5 | TRBV28
CASSPSPFDNEKLFF | TGTGCCAGCTCACCATCACCTTTCGACAATGAAAAACTGTTTTTT | - | - | TRBJ1-4 | TRBV18
CSVVGELAGGLTGELFF | TGCAGCGTTGTGGGGGAACTAGCGGGAGGTCTCACCGGGGAGCTGTTTTTT | many | TRBD2 | TRBJ2-2 | TRBV29-1
CAWSAGNYQPQHF | TGTGCCTGGAGCGCAGGGAATTATCAGCCCCAGCATTTT | - | - | TRBJ1-5 | TRBV30
CSAITGTSRLNEQFF | TGCAGTGCTATTACCGGGACTAGTCGCTTAAATGAGCAGTTCTTC | few | TRBD2 | TRBJ2-1 | TRBV20-1
CASSRTFGQGEGNTIYF | TGTGCCAGCAGCCGAACGTTCGGGCAGGGGGAAGGAAACACCATATATTTT | few | TRBD1 | TRBJ1-3 | TRBV4-2
CSVAGESSSSYEQYF | TGCAGCGTTGCAGGGGAATCTTCTAGCTCCTACGAGCAGTACTTC | few | - | TRBJ2-7 | TRBV29-1
CSARETVRRNTEAFF | TGCAGTGCTAGAGAGACGGTTAGAAGGAACACTGAAGCTTTCTTT | - | - | TRBJ1-1 | TRBV20-1
CSAKGTSGGYNEQFF | TGCAGTGCTAAAGGGACTAGCGGGGGATACAATGAGCAGTTCTTC | - | TRBD2 | TRBJ2-1 | TRBV20-1
CASSYSWANEQFF | TGTGCCAGCAGTTACTCTTGGGCGAATGAGCAGTTCTTC | - | - | TRBJ2-1 | TRBV6-5
CSAQTDSNQPQHF | TGCAGTGCCCAGACCGACAGCAATCAGCCCCAGCATTTT | - | - | TRBJ1-5 | TRBV20-1
CASSLRRTLGSYNEQFF | TGTGCCAGCAGCCTCCGCCGTACCCTGGGCTCCTACAATGAGCAGTTCTTC | few | - | TRBJ2-1 | TRBV21-1
CASSDPRHYEQYF | TGTGCCAGCAGTGACCCGAGACACTACGAGCAGTACTTC | - | - | TRBJ2-7 | TRBV25-1
CASKDSQGPLHF | TGTGCCAGTAAGGACTCCCAAGGACCCCTCCACTTT | many | - | TRBJ1-6 | TRBV19
CASSFSAGVYEQYF | TGCGCCAGCAGCTTTTCGGCGGGGGTCTACGAGCAGTACTTC | - | TRBD2 | TRBJ2-7 | TRBV5-1
CASSHTPQLAGGEQYF | TGCGCCAGCAGCCACACCCCCCAACTAGCGGGAGGCGAGCAGTACTTC | - | TRBD2 | TRBJ2-7 | TRBV4-1
CSARDLAGAVEQFF | TGCAGTGCTAGAGACCTAGCGGGAGCGGTTGAGCAGTTCTTC | - | TRBD2 | TRBJ2-1 | TRBV20-1
CSAPGQGGLAGGVTGELFF | TGCAGTGCTCCCGGACAGGGCGGGCTAGCGGGAGGGGTCACCGGGGAGCTGTTTTTT | - | TRBD2 | TRBJ2-2 | TRBV20-1
CASSSPPGRGTEAFF | TGTGCCAGCAGCTCGCCCCCAGGGCGAGGAACTGAAGCTTTCTTT | many | - | TRBJ1-1 | TRBV7-2
CASSLGGQAGF | TGTGCCAGCAGCTTAGGGGGACAGGCTGGCTTC | - | TRBD1 | TRBJ2-7 | TRBV11-2
CASSLGGVSRGEQYF | TGTGCCAGCAGCTTAGGAGGGGTCTCCAGGGGCGAGCAGTACTTC | few | - | TRBJ2-7 | TRBV11-3
CASSLKESELALGTDTQYF | TGCGCCAGCAGCTTGAAGGAGTCGGAACTGGCTCTAGGCACAGATACGCAGTATTTT | few | - | TRBJ2-3 | TRBV5-1
CAWSWPPPKNIQYF | TGTGCCTGGAGTTGGCCCCCACCCAAAAACATTCAGTACTTC | few | - | TRBJ2-4 | TRBV30
CASSQDQLVGGSSYNEQFF | TGTGCCAGCAGCCAAGATCAGTTGGTTGGGGGTAGCTCCTACAATGAGCAGTTCTTC | - | - | TRBJ2-1 | TRBV4-2
CASKDPVAKNIQYF | TGCGCCAGCAAGGATCCTGTAGCCAAAAACATTCAGTACTTC | - | - | TRBJ2-4 | TRBV5-1
CASSPEGRGPLSVGTF | TGTGCCAGCAGCCCAGAAGGGAGGGGGCCCCTCTCAGTCGGAACCTTC | - | TRBD1 | TRBJ1-2 | TRBV7-9